The 23 T cell receptor beta chains presented below share a single source sample, sequenced in a study of blood T cells in healthy people across ages. The use of a sample-barcoded 5' primer and a J-beta primer mix characterized a second PCR of 7 to 11 cycles. TCRdb re-analysed the 5' RACE reads in MiXCR, keeping a single row per CDR3 protein. The sample includes 700,000 to 800,000 distinct CDR3 sequences, about 40% seen only once; the top ten take around a fifth. The specimen sequenced was blood. The source of these receptors is a woman aged 60-75 years in good health.

The chain employs TRBV20-1 and TRBJ2-7, with TRBD1 matching over 8 bases. V was pared by 6 bases and J by 5 bases, with 6 bases of the junction left unmatched. CDR3 length equals 12 residues. Germline V CDR1 and CDR2: DFQATT, SNEGSKA (reference sequence). CDR3: CSARTGMNEQYF. For the CDR3, the DNA is TGCAGTGCCCGGACAGGGATGAACGAGCAGTACTTC.

V gene TRBV20-1 combines with J gene TRBJ1-1; 7 nucleotides agree with TRBD1. V dropped 6 bases and J dropped 8; count of bases not matched to a gene: 12. This CDR3 spans 13 amino acids. The germline gives CDR1 DFQATT, CDR2 SNEGSKA (reference sequence). The CDR3 nucleotides read TGCAGTGCACAGGGACAGCCGATCTTCGAAGCTTTCTTT. Amino acid sequence: CSAQGQPIFEAFF.

This chain links TRBV30 with TRBJ2-7; 7 bases match TRBD1. The CDR3 is 14 residues long. Germline V gene data show CDR1 as GTSNPN and CDR2 as SVGIG (reference sequence). The ends lost 1 base at V and 0 bases at J; junction bases unmatched: 3. The CDR3 DNA follows: TGTGCCTGGAGTGGACAGGGATTCTCCTACGAGCAGTACTTC. Protein sequence: CAWSGQGFSYEQYF.

As to this clonotype: Just one base apart from a much larger clone, this may be a read error. V and J are TRBV10-3 and TRBJ2-4; possibly TRBD1 for D (5 bases). Judging by the DNA end, TRBJ2-7 fits better; the J call may be wrong. The CDR3 is 12 residues long. CDR1 ENHRY and CDR2 SYGVKD come from the germline V gene. The CDR3 DNA sequence: TGTGCCATCAGCACGGACACACGCGAGCAGTACTTC. Protein product: CAISTDTREQYF.

This chain connects TRBV15 to TRBJ2-7; D gene unclear. Trimming cost V 0 bases and J 4 bases, with 13 bases left between them. Looked up from germline, CDR1 is LNHNV and CDR2 is YYDKDF (reference sequence). The CDR3 consists of 15 residues. DNA for the CDR3: TGTGCCACCAGCAGAGATTCAATCGACGGGTACGAGCAGTACTTC. Amino acid sequence: CATSRDSIDGYEQYF. The entire variable domain, with the rest obtained from reference TRBV15 and TRBJ2-7, is as follows: DAMVIQNPRYQVTQFGKPVTLSCSQTLNHNVMYWYQQKSSQAPKLLFHYYDKDFNNEADTPDNFQSRRPNTSFCFLDIRSPGLGDTAMYLCATSRDSIDGYEQYFGPGTRLTVT.

This chain joins TRBV28 and TRBJ2-3; TRBD1 or TRBD2 may be the D gene (5 bases each). Trimming shortened V by 2 bases and J by 5 bases, and 17 bases separated the two germline ends. The germline gives CDR1 MDHEN, CDR2 SYDVKM. The CDR3 extends over 16 amino acids. The CDR3 sequence is CASSLTRGGTKDTQYF. The DNA for the CDR3 is TGTGCCAGCAGTTTAACTAGGGGTGGAACGAAAGATACGCAGTATTTT.

The chain employs TRBV18 and TRBJ2-1, with 9 bases identical to TRBD2. CDR3 length: 17 amino acids. J gave up 1 base and V 0 bases, and 4 bases lay outside the gene matches. The germline V gene encodes CDR1 KGHSH and CDR2 LQKENI. Written as DNA, the CDR3 is TGTGCCAGCTCACCACCATTGCTAGCGGGATCCTACAATGAGCAGTTCTTC. Encoded protein: CASSPPLLAGSYNEQFF.

The chain combines TRBV2 with TRBJ1-2; 7 nucleotides line up with TRBD1. J was trimmed by 3 bases and V by 2 bases; bases with no gene match: 3. CDR3 length equals 14 residues. Per germline, CDR1 SNHLY and CDR2 FYNNEI. CDR3 protein: CASSETGTDYGYTF. The CDR3 coding sequence is TGTGCCAGCAGTGAAACCGGGACAGACTATGGCTACACCTTC. Filled out from reference TRBV2 and TRBJ1-2, the complete variable domain reads EPEVTQTPSHQVTQMGQEVILRCVPISNHLYFYWYRQILGQKVEFLVSFYNNEISEKSEIFDDQFSVERPDGSNFTLKIRSTKLEDSAMYFCASSETGTDYGYTFGSGTRLTVV.

This chain connects TRBV11-2 to TRBJ2-3, with TRBD2 identical over 8 bases. With 5 bases clipped from V and 0 bases from J, the junction kept 4 bases outside the gene matches. This CDR3 contains 15 residues. The germline gives CDR1 SGHAT, CDR2 FQNNGV. The DNA of the CDR3 is TGTGCCAGCAGCCAAATAGCGGGAAGCACAGATACGCAGTATTTT. It translates to CASSQIAGSTDTQYF. The full variable domain, completed using reference TRBV11-2 and TRBJ2-3, is EAGVAQSPRYKIIEKRQSVAFWCNPISGHATLYWYQQILGQGPKLLIQFQNNGVVDDSQLPKDRFSAERLKGVDSTLKIQPAKLEDSAVYLCASSQIAGSTDTQYFGPGTRLTVL.

CDR3 sequence (DNA): TGTGCCAGCACCGACGCCGGGGATGAAAAACTGTTTTTT. Translation gives CASTDAGDEKLFF. The chain joins TRBV6-2 or TRBV6-3 to TRBJ1-4; D unclear. V was trimmed by 7 bases and J by 6 bases, leaving 12 bases between them. Germline CDR1 reads MNHEY; CDR2 reads SVGEGT. The CDR3 is 13 residues long.

This clonotype was observed at least ten times. CDR3 nucleotide sequence: TGCAGTGCTCCAGAGGGACAGGGGGCCCACGAGCAGTACTTC. It encodes CSAPEGQGAHEQYF. This chain links TRBV20-1 with TRBJ2-7; 12 bases are shared with TRBD1. The J segment lost 5 bases and the V segment lost 5 bases, leaving 7 bases of the junction unmatched. Germline loops: CDR1 DFQATT, CDR2 SNEGSKA (reference sequence). CDR3 length: 14 residues.

This clonotype was seen many times. The rearrangement uses TRBV4-2 and TRBJ2-1, with 7 nucleotides matching TRBD1. CDR1 is LGHNA, CDR2 YNFKEQ, per germline. The trim removed 0 bases at V and 0 bases at J, leaving 5 bases unmatched. The CDR3 totals 17 residues. In DNA, the CDR3 is TGTGCCAGCAGCCAAGATTTGAAGGGGGCCTCCTACAATGAGCAGTTCTTC. Residues: CASSQDLKGASYNEQFF.

J is TRBJ1-2 and V is TRBV6-6; D uncertain. The CDR3 runs to 13 residues. Germline-derived CDR1 and CDR2 are MNHNY and SVGAGI (reference sequence). Trimming removed 7 bases at V and 7 bases at J, with 16 bases between. CDR3 loop: CASTRASTGGYTF. The CDR3, as DNA: TGTGCCAGCACCCGCGCGTCCACCGGTGGCTACACCTTC.

This rearrangement joins TRBV28 to TRBJ1-5, with no clear D. From germline, CDR1 is MDHEN and CDR2 SYDVKM. Between the trimmed V and J ends, which lost 10 bases and 2 bases, there was a span of 21 bases. The CDR3 runs to 16 residues. CDR3 in amino acids: CATNPLGNIRNQPQHF. In DNA form, the CDR3 reads TGTGCCACCAATCCTCTCGGTAACATACGCAATCAGCCCCAGCATTTT.

DNA of the CDR3: TGCAGCGCCTTGACTAGCGGGAAAGAGACCCAGTACTTC. This sequence encodes CSALTSGKETQYF. This chain joins TRBV29-1 and TRBJ2-5, with 11 bases lining up with TRBD2. Unmatched junction bases numbered 4, after V lost 7 bases and J lost 3 bases. The CDR3 has 13 residues. CDR1 is SQVTM, CDR2 ANQGSEA, per germline.

The chain links TRBV2 to TRBJ1-5, with D perhaps matching TRBD1 (5 bases). The germline V and J ends were trimmed by 5 bases and 3 bases, with 11 bases remaining between them. Germline CDR1 SNHLY, CDR2 FYNNEI. This CDR3 has 14 amino acids. CDR3 nucleotide sequence: TGTGCCAGCAGTCCGGGACTGGTCAATCAGCCCCAGCATTTT. This encodes CASSPGLVNQPQHF.

The CDR3 region is CSARDRTTNEKLFF. DNA for the CDR3: TGCAGTGCTAGGGACAGAACAACTAATGAAAAACTGTTTTTT. The chain links TRBV20-1 to TRBJ1-4; maybe TRBD1 (6 bases). Between the trimmed V and J ends, which lost 3 bases and 0 bases, there was a span of 8 bases. The CDR3 runs to 14 residues. In germline, CDR1 is DFQATT, CDR2 SNEGSKA (reference sequence).

A note on this clonotype: A much larger clonotype is one base distant, so this may be a read error. This chain's CDR3 is CAGSSTARDTQYF. In DNA, the CDR3 is TGTGCCGGCAGCTCCACCGCAAGGGATACGCAGTATTTT. The chain couples TRBV7-2 to TRBJ2-3; no definite D call. CDR3 length: 13 amino acids. Germline CDR1 reads SGHTA; CDR2 reads FQGNSA.

The CDR3 sequence is CASSLGQETENYGYTF. CDR3 coding DNA: TGTGCCAGCAGCCTGGGACAGGAGACTGAGAACTATGGCTACACCTTC. The chain carries TRBV7-9 and TRBJ1-2; 8 nucleotides line up with TRBD1. Germline V lookup: CDR1 SEHNR, CDR2 FQNEAQ (reference sequence). With 5 bases clipped from V and 2 bases from J, the junction kept 10 bases outside the gene matches. This CDR3 is built from 16 residues.

The J gene is TRBJ1-2, the V gene TRBV24-1; D gene uncertain. Per the germline V gene, CDR1 is KGHDR and CDR2 is SFDVKD. The CDR3 covers 11 residues. The V end lost 4 bases, the J end lost 5 bases, and 4 bases lay between the germline ends. Here the CDR3 DNA reads TGTGCCACCAGTGACTATTATGGCTACACCTTC. Protein product: CATSDYYGYTF.

The chain uses TRBV27 and TRBJ2-7, with D perhaps TRBD1 (5 bases). V was shortened by 6 bases and J by 2 bases, with 14 bases between the two germline ends. The CDR3 extends over 14 amino acids. In germline, CDR1 is MNHEY, CDR2 SMNVEV (reference sequence). This CDR3 is CASRLTELTYEQYF. The CDR3 region has the DNA TGTGCCAGCAGACTGACAGAGCTCACCTACGAGCAGTACTTC.

V usage is TRBV24-1 and J usage is TRBJ2-2, with D tentatively TRBD1 or TRBD2 (5 bases each). V shed 4 bases and J shed 3 bases, with 11 bases lying between them. CDR3 length equals 15 residues. Per germline, CDR1 KGHDR and CDR2 SFDVKD. The CDR3 DNA follows: TGTGCCACCAGTGAACGGGGCCGAGACACCGGGGAGCTGTTTTTT. Its protein product is CATSERGRDTGELFF.

The V and J genes are TRBV4-2 and TRBJ2-3; D gene unclear. The CDR3 has 13 amino acids. Germline CDR1 reads LGHNA; CDR2 reads YNFKEQ. Trimming left V 0 bases short and J 9 bases short, with 10 bases between. Here the CDR3 reads CASSQDSGWTQYF. Here the CDR3 DNA reads TGTGCCAGCAGCCAAGATTCGGGCTGGACGCAGTATTTT.